The T cell receptor beta chain under discussion was sequenced for a study of spatial heterogeneity in lung cancer. Study-wide context: Compared with alpha-chain sequences, beta-chain sequences were consistently detected in greater numbers.

One entry per CDR3 protein results from TCRdb running MiXCR on the 5' RACE reads. The data show tens of thousands of distinct CDR3 sequences, approximately 19% seen once. Germline V gene lookup returns CDR1 MNHEY and CDR2 SVGAGI. The CDR3 has 13 amino acids. V dropped 0 bases and J dropped 6 bases, with 8 bases sitting between them. This clonotype has at least ten counts. Time point: blood at routine non-recurrence follow-up after resection. The sample was PBMCs, taken at follow-up. This rearrangement joins TRBV6-5 to TRBJ1-1; TRBD1 is a possible D gene (6 bases). This clonotype originated in a male donor with early-stage non-small cell lung cancer. The CDR3 DNA is TGTGCCAGCAGTTACTCCACAGGGTCTGAAGCTTTCTTT. Protein: CASSYSTGSEAFF.